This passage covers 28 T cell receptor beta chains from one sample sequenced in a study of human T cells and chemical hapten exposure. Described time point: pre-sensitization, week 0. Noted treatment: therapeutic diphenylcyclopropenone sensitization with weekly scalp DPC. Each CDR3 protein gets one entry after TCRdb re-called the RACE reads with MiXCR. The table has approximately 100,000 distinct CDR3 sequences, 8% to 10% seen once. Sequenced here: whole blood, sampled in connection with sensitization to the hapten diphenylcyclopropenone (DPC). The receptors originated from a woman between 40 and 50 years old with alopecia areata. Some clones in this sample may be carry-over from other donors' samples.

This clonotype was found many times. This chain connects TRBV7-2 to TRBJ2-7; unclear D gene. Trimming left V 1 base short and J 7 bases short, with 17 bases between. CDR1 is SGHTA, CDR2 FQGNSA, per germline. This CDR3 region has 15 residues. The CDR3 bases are TGTGCCAGCAGCTTAGTCTCGGCAGTCCAAGGGGAGCAGTACTTC. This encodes CASSLVSAVQGEQYF.

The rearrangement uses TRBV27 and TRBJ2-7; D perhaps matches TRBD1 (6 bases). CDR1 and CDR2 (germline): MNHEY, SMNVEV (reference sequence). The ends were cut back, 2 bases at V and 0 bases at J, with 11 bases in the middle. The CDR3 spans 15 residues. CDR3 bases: TGTGCCAGCAGTTTAATCACAGGGAACTCCTACGAGCAGTACTTC. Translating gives CASSLITGNSYEQYF.

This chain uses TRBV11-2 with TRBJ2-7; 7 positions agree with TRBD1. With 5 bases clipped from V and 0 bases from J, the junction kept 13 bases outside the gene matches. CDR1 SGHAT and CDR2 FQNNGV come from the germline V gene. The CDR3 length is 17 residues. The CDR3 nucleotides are TGTGCCAGCAGCCGAATTACAGGGGATCCAAGCTCCTACGAGCAGTACTTC. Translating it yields CASSRITGDPSSYEQYF.

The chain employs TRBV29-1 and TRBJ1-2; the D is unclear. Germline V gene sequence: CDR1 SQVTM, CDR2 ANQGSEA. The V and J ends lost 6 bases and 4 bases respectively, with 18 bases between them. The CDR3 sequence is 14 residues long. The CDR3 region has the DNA TGCAGCGTCTTGACGGGCAGTCGTGGCTATGGCTACACCTTC. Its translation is CSVLTGSRGYGYTF. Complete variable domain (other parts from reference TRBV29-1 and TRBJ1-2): SAVISQKPSRDICQRGTSLTIQCQVDSQVTMMFWYRQQPGQSLTLIATANQGSEATYESGFVIDKFPISRPNLTFSTLTVSNMSPEDSSIYLCSVLTGSRGYGYTFGSGTRLTVV.

CDR3 sequence reads: CSVSGSETQYF. CDR3 nucleotide sequence: TGCAGCGTATCAGGGTCGGAGACCCAGTACTTC. The rearrangement joins TRBV29-1 to TRBJ2-5, with D perhaps matching TRBD1 (5 bases). Germline values: CDR1 SQVTM, CDR2 ANQGSEA. There are 11 residues in the CDR3. V dropped 6 bases and J dropped 5 bases, with 10 bases sitting between them.

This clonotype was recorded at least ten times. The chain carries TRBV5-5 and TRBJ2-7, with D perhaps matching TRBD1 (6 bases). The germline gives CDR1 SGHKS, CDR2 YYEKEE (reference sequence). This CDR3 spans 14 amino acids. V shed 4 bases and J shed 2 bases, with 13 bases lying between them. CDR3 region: CASSKTGLTYEQYF. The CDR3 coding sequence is TGTGCCAGCAGCAAGACAGGCCTTACCTACGAGCAGTACTTC.

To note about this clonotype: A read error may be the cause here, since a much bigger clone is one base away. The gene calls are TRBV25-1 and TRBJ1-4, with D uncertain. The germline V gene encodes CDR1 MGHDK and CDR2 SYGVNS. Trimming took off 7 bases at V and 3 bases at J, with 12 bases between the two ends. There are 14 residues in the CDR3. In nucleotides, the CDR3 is TGTGCCAGCACCGAGGGAGGGTCTAATGAAAAACTGTTTTTT. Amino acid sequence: CASTEGGSNEKLFF.

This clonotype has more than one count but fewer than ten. For the CDR3, the DNA is TGCAGTGCTAGGACTGAGGGGACCCAGTACTTC. This sequence encodes CSARTEGTQYF. The rearrangement links TRBV20-1 to TRBJ2-5, with TRBD2 as a possible D gene (5 bases). With 3 bases removed from V and 7 bases from J, the gap between germline ends came to 9 bases. The CDR3 is made up of 11 amino acids. Germline V gene data show CDR1 as DFQATT and CDR2 as SNEGSKA (reference sequence).

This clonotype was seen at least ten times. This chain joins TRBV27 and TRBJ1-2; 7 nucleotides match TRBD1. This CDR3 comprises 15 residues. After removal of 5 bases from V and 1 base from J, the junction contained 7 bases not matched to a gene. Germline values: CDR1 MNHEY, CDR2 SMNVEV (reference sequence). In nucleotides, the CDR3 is TGTGCCAGCAGTCGAGGGACAGCCGATAACTATGGCTACACCTTC. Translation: CASSRGTADNYGYTF.

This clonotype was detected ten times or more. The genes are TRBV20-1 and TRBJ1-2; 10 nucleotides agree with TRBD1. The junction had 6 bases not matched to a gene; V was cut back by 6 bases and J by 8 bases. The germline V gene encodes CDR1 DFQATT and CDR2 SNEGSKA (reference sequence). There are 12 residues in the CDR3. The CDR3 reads CSAIDRGHGYTF. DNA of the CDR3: TGCAGTGCGATTGACAGGGGGCACGGCTACACCTTC.

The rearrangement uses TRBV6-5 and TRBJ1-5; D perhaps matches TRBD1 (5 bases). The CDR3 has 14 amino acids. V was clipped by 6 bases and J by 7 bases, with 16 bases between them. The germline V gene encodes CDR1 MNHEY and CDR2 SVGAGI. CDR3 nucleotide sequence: TGTGCCAGCAGCCCCTCTGGGGCAAACCAGCCCCAGCATTTT. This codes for CASSPSGANQPQHF.

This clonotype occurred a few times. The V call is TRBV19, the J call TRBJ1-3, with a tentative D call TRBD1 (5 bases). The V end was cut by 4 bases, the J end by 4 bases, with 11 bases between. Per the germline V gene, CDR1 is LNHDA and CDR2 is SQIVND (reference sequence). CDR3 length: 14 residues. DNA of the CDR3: TGTGCCAGTAGTAACAGACAGCTCGGAAACACCATATATTTT. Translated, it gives CASSNRQLGNTIYF.

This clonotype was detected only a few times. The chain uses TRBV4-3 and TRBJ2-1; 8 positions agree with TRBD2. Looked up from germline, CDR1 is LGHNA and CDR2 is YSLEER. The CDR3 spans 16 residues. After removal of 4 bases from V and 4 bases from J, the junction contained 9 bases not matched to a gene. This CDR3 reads CASSRMRGVRYNEQFF. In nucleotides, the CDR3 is TGCGCCAGCAGCCGAATGCGGGGGGTTAGATACAATGAGCAGTTCTTC.

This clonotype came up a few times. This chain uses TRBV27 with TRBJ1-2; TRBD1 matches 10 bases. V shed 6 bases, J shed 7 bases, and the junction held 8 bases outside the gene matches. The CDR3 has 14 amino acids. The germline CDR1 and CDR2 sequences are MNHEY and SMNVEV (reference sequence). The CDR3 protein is CASRKTGGASGYTF. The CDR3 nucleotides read TGTGCCAGCAGGAAGACAGGGGGCGCATCTGGCTACACCTTC.

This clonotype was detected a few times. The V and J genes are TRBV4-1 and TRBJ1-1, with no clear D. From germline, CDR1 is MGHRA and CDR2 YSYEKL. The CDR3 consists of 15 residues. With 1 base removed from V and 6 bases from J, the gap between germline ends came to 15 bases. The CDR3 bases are TGCGCCAGCAGCCAAGTCCTGGCAGATGACTCTGAAGCTTTCTTT. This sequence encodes CASSQVLADDSEAFF.

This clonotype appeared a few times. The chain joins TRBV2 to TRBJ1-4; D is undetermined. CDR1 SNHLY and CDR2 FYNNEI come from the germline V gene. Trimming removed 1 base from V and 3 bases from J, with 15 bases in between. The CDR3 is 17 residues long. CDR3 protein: CASSEVLYRGANEKLFF. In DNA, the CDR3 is TGTGCCAGCAGTGAAGTTCTTTATCGTGGGGCTAATGAAAAACTGTTTTTT.

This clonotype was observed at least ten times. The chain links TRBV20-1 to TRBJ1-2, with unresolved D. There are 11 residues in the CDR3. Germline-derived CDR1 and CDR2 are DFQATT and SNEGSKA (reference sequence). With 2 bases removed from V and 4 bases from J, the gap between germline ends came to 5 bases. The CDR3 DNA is TGCAGTGCTAGAAGGCCCTATGGCTACACCTTC. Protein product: CSARRPYGYTF.

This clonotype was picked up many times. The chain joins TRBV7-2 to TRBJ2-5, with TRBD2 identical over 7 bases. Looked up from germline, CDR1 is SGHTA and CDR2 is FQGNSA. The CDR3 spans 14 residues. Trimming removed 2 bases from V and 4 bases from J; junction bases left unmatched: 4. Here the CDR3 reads CASSLTGGAETQYF. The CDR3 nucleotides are TGTGCCAGCAGCTTAACGGGGGGTGCAGAGACCCAGTACTTC.

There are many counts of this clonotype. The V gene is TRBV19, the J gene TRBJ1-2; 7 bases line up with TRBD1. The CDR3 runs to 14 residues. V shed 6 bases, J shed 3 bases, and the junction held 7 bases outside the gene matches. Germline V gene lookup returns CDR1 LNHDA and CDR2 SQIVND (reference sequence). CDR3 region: CASRETDRYYGYTF. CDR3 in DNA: TGTGCCAGTAGGGAGACGGACAGGTACTATGGCTACACCTTC.

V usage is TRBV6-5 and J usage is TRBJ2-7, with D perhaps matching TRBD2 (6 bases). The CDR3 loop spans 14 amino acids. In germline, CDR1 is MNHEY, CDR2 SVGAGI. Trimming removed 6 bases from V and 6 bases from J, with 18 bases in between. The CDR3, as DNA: TGTGCCAGCAGCAGAGGGACTTTATGGACCGAGCAGTACTTC. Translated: CASSRGTLWTEQYF.

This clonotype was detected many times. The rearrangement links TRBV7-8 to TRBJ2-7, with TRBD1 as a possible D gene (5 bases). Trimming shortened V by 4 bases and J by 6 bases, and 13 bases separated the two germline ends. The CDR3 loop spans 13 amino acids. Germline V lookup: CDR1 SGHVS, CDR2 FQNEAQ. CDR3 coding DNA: TGTGCCAGCAGCTCCAGGGTTCGTGGCGAGCAGTACTTC. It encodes CASSSRVRGEQYF.

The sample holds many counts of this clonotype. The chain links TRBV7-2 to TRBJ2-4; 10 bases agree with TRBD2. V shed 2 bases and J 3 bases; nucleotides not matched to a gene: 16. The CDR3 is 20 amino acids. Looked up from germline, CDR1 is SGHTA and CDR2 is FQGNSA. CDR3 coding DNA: TGTGCCAGCAGCTTAAGGGGTAGCGGGGGGCCAGGTAGCGGCAAAAACATTCAGTACTTC. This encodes CASSLRGSGGPGSGKNIQYF.

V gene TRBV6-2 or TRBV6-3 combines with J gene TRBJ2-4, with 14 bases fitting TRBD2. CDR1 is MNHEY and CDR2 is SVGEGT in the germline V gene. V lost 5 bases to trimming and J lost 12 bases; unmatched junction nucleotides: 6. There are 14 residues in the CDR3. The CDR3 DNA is TGTGCCAGCAGTCTTTCGACTAGCGGGGGGGATCAGTACTTC. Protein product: CASSLSTSGGDQYF.

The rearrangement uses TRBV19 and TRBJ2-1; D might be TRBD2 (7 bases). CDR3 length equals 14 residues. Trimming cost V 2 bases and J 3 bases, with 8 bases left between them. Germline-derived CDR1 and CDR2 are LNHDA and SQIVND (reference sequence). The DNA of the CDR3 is TGTGCCAGTAGTATAAGGGGGGGCTACAATGAGCAGTTCTTC. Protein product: CASSIRGGYNEQFF.

The CDR3 nucleotides are TGTGCCAGCAGCCAAGATTTCACTAGCGGGGCGACTAGCTCCTACAATGAGCAGTTCTTC. It translates to CASSQDFTSGATSSYNEQFF. The gene calls are TRBV3-1 and TRBJ2-1, with 10 bases fitting TRBD2. Germline V gene data show CDR1 as LGHDT and CDR2 as YNNKEL (reference sequence). This CDR3 comprises 20 residues. The V segment lost 0 bases and the J segment 0 bases; nucleotides outside the gene matches: 11.

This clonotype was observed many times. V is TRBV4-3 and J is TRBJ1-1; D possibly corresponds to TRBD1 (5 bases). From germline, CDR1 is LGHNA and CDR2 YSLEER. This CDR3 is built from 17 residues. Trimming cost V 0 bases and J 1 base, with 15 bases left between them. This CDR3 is CASSQEVRTGRNTEAFF. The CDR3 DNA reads TGCGCCAGCAGCCAAGAGGTGCGAACAGGTCGGAACACTGAAGCTTTCTTT.

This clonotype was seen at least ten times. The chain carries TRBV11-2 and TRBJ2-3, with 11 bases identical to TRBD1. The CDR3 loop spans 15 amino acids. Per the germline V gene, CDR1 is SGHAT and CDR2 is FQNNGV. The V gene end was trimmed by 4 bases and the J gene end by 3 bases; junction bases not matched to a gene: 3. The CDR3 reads CASSSGQGATDTQYF. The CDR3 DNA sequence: TGTGCCAGCAGCTCAGGACAGGGGGCGACAGATACGCAGTATTTT. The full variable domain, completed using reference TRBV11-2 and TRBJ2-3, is EAGVAQSPRYKIIEKRQSVAFWCNPISGHATLYWYQQILGQGPKLLIQFQNNGVVDDSQLPKDRFSAERLKGVDSTLKIQPAKLEDSAVYLCASSSGQGATDTQYFGPGTRLTVL.

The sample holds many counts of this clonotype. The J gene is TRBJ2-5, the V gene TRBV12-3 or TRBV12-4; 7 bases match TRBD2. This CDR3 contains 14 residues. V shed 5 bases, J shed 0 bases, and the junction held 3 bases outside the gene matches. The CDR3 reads CASSPRGDQETQYF. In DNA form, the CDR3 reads TGTGCCAGCAGTCCCCGGGGGGACCAAGAGACCCAGTACTTC.